This T cell receptor (beta chain) appears in the sequencing data of a study of response to subunit inactivated influenza vaccine. General study points: The authors suggested that few new T cells are recruited per seasonal influenza vaccination.

This clonotype was seen more than once but under ten times. Its specificity is not known. MiXCR was run by TCRdb on the RT-PCR reads, yielding one entry per CDR3 protein. This sample carries under 750,000 distinct CDR3 sequences, 12% of them seen once, and the ten largest clones take 10%. Trimming cost V 3 bases and J 0 bases, with 12 bases left between them. Germline V gene sequence: CDR1 DFQATT, CDR2 SNEGSKA (reference sequence). This CDR3 contains 16 residues. Here the sequenced sample was PBMCs from blood, taken on the day of vaccination. The clonotype was recovered from a man aged 50 to 59 who received an inactivated influenza vaccine. This chain connects TRBV20-1 to TRBJ1-6; D uncertain. This chain's CDR3 is CSASRSASSYNSPLHF. The DNA for the CDR3 is TGCAGTGCTAGTCGGTCGGCGAGCTCCTATAATTCACCCCTCCACTTT.